The TCR beta chain under discussion was sequenced for a study of blood T cell repertoires in COVID-19. Study-wide context: Acute and convalescent COVID-19 samples came from the United States, Italy and Spain. Sample material is recorded as cDNA or gDNA derived from T cells, B-cell-depleted T cells, or PBMCs.

There are 15 residues in the CDR3. Germline V lookup: CDR1 SGHTA, CDR2 FQGNSA. With 5 bases removed from V and 3 bases from J, the gap between germline ends came to 17 bases. Per the original methods: Amplification of reference gene primers was used by the study to estimate nucleated cell counts. TCRdb keeps only in-frame clones here, not all; method: immunoSEQ multiplex PCR. The V and J calls and clone size are taken from that table; D and trimming were inferred from the DNA. The sample yields 35,000 to 40,000 clones, about four fifths seen once. This clonotype was sampled from a man older than 75 with active or convalescent COVID-19. The rearrangement joins TRBV7-2 to TRBJ2-7; tentative D call: TRBD2 (6 bases). Sequenced material: peripheral blood. CDR3 in DNA: TGTGCCAGCAGCCAGACGCGGGACTCCCTCTACGAGCAGTACTTC. Protein product: CASSQTRDSLYEQYF.